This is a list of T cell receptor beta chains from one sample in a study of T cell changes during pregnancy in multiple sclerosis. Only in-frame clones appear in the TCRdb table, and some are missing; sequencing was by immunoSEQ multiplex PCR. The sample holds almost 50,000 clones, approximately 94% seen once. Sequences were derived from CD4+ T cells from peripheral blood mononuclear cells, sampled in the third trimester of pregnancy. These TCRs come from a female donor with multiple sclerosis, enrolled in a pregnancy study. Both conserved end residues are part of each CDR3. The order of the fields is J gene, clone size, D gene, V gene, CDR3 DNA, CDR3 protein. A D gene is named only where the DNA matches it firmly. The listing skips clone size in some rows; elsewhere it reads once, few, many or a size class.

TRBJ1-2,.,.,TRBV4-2,TGTGCCAGCACCGAAGGTCAGGGTTCTAACTATGGCTACACCTTC,CASTEGQGSNYGYTF
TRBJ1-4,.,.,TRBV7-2,TGTGCCAGCAGCGGAGGACCAGATGAAAAACTGTTTTTT,CASSGGPDEKLFF
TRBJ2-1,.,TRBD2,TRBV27,TGTGCCAGCAGTCCTCGACACGTGACTAGCGGGCAGTTCTTC,CASSPRHVTSGQFF
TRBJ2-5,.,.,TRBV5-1,TGCGCCAGCAGCTTGGATCGGGGGGCTATTGTGGAGACCCAGTACTTC,CASSLDRGAIVETQYF
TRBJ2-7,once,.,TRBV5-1,TGCGCCAGCAGCTTGGTGACAGCCCCCTACGAGCAGTACTTC,CASSLVTAPYEQYF
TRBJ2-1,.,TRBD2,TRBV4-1,TGCGCCAGCAGCCAAGATGGGACTAGCAATGAGCAGTTCTTC,CASSQDGTSNEQFF
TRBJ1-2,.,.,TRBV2,TGTGCCAGCAGTCTGGACAAGGGCCATGGCTACACCTTC,CASSLDKGHGYTF
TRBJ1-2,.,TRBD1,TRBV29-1,TGCAGCGCTACAGGACAGGGGGCTTGGGGCTACACCTTC,CSATGQGAWGYTF
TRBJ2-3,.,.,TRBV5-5,TGTGCCAGCAGCTTGACAGGGATCGCAGATACGCAGTATTTT,CASSLTGIADTQYF
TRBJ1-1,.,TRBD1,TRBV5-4,TGTGCCAGCAGCACGGGACAGGGGAACACTGAAGCTTTCTTT,CASSTGQGNTEAFF
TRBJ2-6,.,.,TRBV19,TGTGCCAGTAGTCCCACAGGGACGGGGGCCAACGTCCTGACTTTC,CASSPTGTGANVLTF
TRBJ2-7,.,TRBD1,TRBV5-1,TGCGCCAGCAGCTCCCGACAGGGAATATACGAGCAGTACTTC,CASSSRQGIYEQYF
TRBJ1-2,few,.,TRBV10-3,TGTGCCATCAGCGAGGGGCCCAGGGCTAACTATGGCTACACCTTC,CAISEGPRANYGYTF
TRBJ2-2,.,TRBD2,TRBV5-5,TGTGCCAGCAGCTTGGTGTTCGGGAGGGCCGGGGAGCTGTTTTTT,CASSLVFGRAGELFF
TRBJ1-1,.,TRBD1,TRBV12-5,TGTGCTAGTGGTTTGGGTATAGGGACAGGTAGGTTCTTT,CASGLGIGTGRFF
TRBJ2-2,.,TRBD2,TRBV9,TGTGCCAGCAGCAGACTCACGGCGGGTAGCGGGGGGAACACCGGGGAGCTGTTTTTT,CASSRLTAGSGGNTGELFF
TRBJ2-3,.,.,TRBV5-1,TGCGCCAGCAGCTTGGGAATGGCGGGGACTAGCACAGATACGCAGTATTTT,CASSLGMAGTSTDTQYF
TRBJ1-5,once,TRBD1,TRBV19,TGTGCCAGTAGAGACAGGGGTGGGGTTGGGCAGCCCCAGCATTTT,CASRDRGGVGQPQHF
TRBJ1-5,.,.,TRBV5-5,TGTGCCAGCAGCTTGAGCCCAGGGATTCGGAATCAGCCCCAGCATTTT,CASSLSPGIRNQPQHF
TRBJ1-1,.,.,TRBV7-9,TGTGCCAGCAGCCCCCGTGGCTCCATGAACACTGAAGCTTTCTTT,CASSPRGSMNTEAFF
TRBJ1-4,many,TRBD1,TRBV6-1,TGTGCCAGCAGTCGACAGGGAATCAGTGAAAAACTGTTTTTT,CASSRQGISEKLFF
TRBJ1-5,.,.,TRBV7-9,TGTGCCAGCAGCTGGACAGAAAATCAGCCCCAGCATTTT,CASSWTENQPQHF
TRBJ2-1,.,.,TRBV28,TGTGCCAGCACCGAGAGCTCCTACAATGAGCAGTTCTTC,CASTESSYNEQFF
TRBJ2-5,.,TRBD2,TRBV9,TGTGCCAGCAGCGCAGGGACTAGCCCCTGGGGGTACCAAGAGACCCAGTACTTC,CASSAGTSPWGYQETQYF
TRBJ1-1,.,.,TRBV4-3,TGCGCCAGCAGCCAAGATTTTGAGGGTTCAAACACTGAAGCTTTCTTT,CASSQDFEGSNTEAFF
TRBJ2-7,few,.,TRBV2,TGTGCCAGCAGTGAAGTGGACTTCACCTACGAGCAGTACTTC,CASSEVDFTYEQYF
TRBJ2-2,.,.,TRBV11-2,TGTGCCAGCAGCTTGGGTTCTACGGGATCTACCGGGGAGCTGTTTTTT,CASSLGSTGSTGELFF
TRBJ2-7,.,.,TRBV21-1,TGTGCCAGCCCCGGGTTGCGGTACTACGAGCAGTACTTC,CASPGLRYYEQYF
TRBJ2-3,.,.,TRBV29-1,TGCAGCGCATCATCAGATACGCAGTATTTT,CSASSDTQYF
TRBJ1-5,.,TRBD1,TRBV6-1,TGTGCCAGCAGTGGAAGGACAGGGACCTTTTATAGCAATCAGCCCCAGCATTTT,CASSGRTGTFYSNQPQHF
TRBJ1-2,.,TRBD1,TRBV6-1,TGTGCCAGCAGGATACAGGGGGCGGAAGGCTACACCTTC,CASRIQGAEGYTF
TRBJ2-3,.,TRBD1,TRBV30,TGTGCCTGGAGCAGGGGGCTGACGACAGATACGCAGTATTTT,CAWSRGLTTDTQYF
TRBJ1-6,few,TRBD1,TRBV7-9,TGTGCCAGCAGCTTAGGGGACAGGGAAAATTCACCCCTCCACTTT,CASSLGDRENSPLHF
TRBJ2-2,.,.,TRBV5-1,TGCGCCAGCCTGGACACTGTTTTTTCCGGGGAGCTGTTTTTT,CASLDTVFSGELFF
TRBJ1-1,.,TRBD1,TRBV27,TGTGCCAGCAGTCCAGACAGGGTGAACACTGAAGCTTTCTTT,CASSPDRVNTEAFF
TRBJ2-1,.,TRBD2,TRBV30,TGTGCCTGGAGTGTATGGGAGGGTAAGCAGTTCTTC,CAWSVWEGKQFF
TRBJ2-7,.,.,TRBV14,TGTGCCAGCAGCCAAGCCCACACGTTTTCAGGGGTCACCTACGAGCAGTACTTC,CASSQAHTFSGVTYEQYF
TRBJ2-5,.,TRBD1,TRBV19,TGTGCCAGTAGTATCGTGACAGGGGCAGAGAAAGAGACCCAGTACTTC,CASSIVTGAEKETQYF
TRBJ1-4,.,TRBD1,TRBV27,TGTGCCAGCAGCCAACAGGGGAGTAATGAAAAACTGTTTTTT,CASSQQGSNEKLFF
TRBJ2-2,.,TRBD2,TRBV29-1,TGCAGCGTTTCGACTAGCGGGAGGGCCGTCACCGGGGAGCTGTTTTTT,CSVSTSGRAVTGELFF
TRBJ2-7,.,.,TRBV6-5,TGTGCCAGTGCCAACGGGGTCTTAAGTGAGCAGTACTTC,CASANGVLSEQYF